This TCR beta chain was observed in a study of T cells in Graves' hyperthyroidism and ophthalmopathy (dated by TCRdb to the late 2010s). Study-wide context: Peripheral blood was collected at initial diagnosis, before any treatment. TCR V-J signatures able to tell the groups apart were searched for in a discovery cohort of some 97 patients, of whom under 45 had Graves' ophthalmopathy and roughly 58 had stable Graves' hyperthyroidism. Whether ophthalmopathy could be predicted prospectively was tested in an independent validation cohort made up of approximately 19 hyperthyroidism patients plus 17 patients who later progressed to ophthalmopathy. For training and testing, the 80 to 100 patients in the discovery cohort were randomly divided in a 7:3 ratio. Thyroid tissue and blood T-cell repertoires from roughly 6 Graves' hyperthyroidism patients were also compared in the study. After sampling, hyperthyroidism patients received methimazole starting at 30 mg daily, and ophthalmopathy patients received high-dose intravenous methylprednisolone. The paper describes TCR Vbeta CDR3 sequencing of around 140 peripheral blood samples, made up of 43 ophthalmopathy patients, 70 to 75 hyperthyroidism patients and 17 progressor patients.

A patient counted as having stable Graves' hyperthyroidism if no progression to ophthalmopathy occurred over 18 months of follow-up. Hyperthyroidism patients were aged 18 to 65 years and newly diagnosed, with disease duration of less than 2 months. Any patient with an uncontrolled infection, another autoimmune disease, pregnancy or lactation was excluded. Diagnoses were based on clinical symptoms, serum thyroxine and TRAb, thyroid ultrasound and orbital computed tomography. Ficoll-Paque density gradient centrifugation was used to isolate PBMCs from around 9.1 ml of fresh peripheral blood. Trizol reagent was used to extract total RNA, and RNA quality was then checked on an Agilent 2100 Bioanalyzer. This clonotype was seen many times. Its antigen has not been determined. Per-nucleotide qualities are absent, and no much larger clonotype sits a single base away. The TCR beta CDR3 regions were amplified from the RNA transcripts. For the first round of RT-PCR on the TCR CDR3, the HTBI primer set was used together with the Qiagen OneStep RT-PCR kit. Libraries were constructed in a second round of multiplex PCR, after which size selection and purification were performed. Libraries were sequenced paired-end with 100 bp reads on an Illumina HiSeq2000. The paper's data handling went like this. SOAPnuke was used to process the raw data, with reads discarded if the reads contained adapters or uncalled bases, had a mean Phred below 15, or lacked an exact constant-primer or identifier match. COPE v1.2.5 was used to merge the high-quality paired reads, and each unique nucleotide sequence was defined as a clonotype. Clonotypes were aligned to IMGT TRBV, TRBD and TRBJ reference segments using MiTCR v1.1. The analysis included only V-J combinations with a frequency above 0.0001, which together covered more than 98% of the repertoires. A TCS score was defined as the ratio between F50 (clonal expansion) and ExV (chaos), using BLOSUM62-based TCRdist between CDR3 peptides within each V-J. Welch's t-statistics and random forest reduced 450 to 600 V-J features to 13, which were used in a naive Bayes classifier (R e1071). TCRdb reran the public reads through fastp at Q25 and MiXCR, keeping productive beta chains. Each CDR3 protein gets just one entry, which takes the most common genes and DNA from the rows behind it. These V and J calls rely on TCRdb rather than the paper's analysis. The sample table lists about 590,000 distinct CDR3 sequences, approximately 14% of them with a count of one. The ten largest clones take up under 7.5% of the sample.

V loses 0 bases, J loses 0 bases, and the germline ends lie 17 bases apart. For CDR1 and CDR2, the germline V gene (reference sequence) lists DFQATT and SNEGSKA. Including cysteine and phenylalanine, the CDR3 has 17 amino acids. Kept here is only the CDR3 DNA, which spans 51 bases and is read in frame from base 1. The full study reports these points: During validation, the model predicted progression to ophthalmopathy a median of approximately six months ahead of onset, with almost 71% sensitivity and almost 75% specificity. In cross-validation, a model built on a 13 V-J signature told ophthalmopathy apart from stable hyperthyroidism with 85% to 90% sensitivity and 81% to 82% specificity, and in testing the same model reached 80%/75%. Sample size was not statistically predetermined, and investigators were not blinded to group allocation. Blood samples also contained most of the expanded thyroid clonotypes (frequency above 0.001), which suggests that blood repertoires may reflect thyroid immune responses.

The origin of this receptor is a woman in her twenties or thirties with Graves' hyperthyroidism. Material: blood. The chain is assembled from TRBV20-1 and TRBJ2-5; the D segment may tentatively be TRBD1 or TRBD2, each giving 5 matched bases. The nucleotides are TGCAGTGCTAGAGACCGGGACGGAGGAGCGTACCAAGAGACCCAGTACTTC. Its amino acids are CSARDRDGGAYQETQYF.